This T cell receptor beta chain was sequenced for a study of liver allograft versus peripheral blood T cells. Study overall: Peripheral blood of the recipients supplied T cell receptor repertoires that were compared with those in transplanted livers.

Notes on this clonotype: The antigen remains unidentified.

Study observations and caveats: Reportedly, the T cell receptor repertoires present inside liver allografts differed from those in peripheral blood.

TCRdb passed the reads through MiXCR, listing each CDR3 protein once. The profile shows approximately 9,000 distinct CDR3 sequences, roughly 20% of them singletons. The source of this sequence is a human patient who had a liver transplant. The T cells may come from the graft donor.

The CDR3 protein is CSARFPSGLYGYTF. In DNA form, the CDR3 reads TGCAGTGCTAGATTCCCCTCAGGGTTGTATGGCTACACCTTC. The V and J genes are TRBV20-1 and TRBJ1-2; tentative D call: TRBD1 (5 bases). CDR3 size: 14 residues. The V end lost 2 bases, the J end lost 5 bases, and 15 bases lay between the germline ends. Germline CDR1 is DFQATT and CDR2 is SNEGSKA (reference sequence).